This T cell receptor beta chain derives from a study of blood T cell repertoires in COVID-19. Study at large: COVID-19 samples collected from the United States, Italy and Spain covered acute and convalescent phases. T cells, B-cell-depleted T cells, or PBMCs provided the cDNA or gDNA that served as material.

V was shortened by 3 bases and J by 7 bases, with 10 bases between the two germline ends. Germline values: CDR1 MGHDK, CDR2 SYGVNS. The CDR3 runs to 14 residues. Original analysis: Reference gene primer amplification yielded estimated nucleated cell counts. Sequencing was performed with immunoSEQ multiplex PCR; in TCRdb, only in-frame clones are kept and a portion is missing. V, J and clone size are taken as reported in that table, and D and trimming were inferred from the DNA itself. The repertoire includes around 70,000 clones, about nine tenths of them detected once, and roughly 30% sits in the top ten.

The sample consisted of peripheral blood. The chain combines TRBV25-1 with TRBJ1-6; possible D gene TRBD1, 5 bases. This receptor was taken from a woman of 80 years or more with active or convalescent COVID-19. The CDR3 loop reads CASSEGQMNSPLHF. The CDR3, as DNA: TGTGCCAGCAGTGAGGGGCAGATGAATTCACCCCTCCACTTT.